These 28 T cell receptor beta chains were sequenced from one sample in a study of shared clonotypes between healthy human individuals. Libraries were prepared by immunoSEQ multiplex PCR; TCRdb keeps only in-frame clonotypes and omits some of them. The profile shows roughly 500,000 clones, 60% to 85% of them singletons. Input material: PBMCs. Receptors originate from a middle-aged woman in good health. Some clones in this sample may be carry-over from other donors' samples.

The chain joins TRBV7-9 to TRBJ1-4, with D possibly matching TRBD1 (5 bases). This CDR3 has 12 residues. Per germline, CDR1 SEHNR and CDR2 FQNEAQ (reference sequence). V gave up 1 base and J gave up 15 bases, with 12 bases separating them. This CDR3 reads CASSLVQGAVFF. The CDR3 DNA sequence: TGTGCCAGCAGCTTAGTCCAAGGGGCCGTGTTTTTT.

This sequence joins TRBV2 and TRBJ2-3, with TRBD2 matching over 12 bases. The CDR3 is made up of 16 amino acids. From germline, CDR1 is SNHLY and CDR2 FYNNEI. Trimming removed 6 bases from V and 7 bases from J; junction bases left unmatched: 11. The CDR3 DNA sequence: TGTGCCAGCAGCACAGATGGACTAGCGGGACGACATACGCAGTATTTT. Its protein is CASSTDGLAGRHTQYF.

This chain connects TRBV4-2 to TRBJ1-5, with D hard to call. Germline CDR1 LGHNA, CDR2 YNFKEQ. The CDR3 sequence is 12 residues long. V was pared by 4 bases and J by 8 bases, with 9 bases between. The CDR3 sequence: CASSLGSEPQHF. In DNA, the CDR3 is TGTGCCAGCAGCCTCGGATCCGAGCCCCAGCATTTT.

The CDR3 region has the DNA TGTGCCAGCAGCAAACTAGGGGTTCACGAGCAGTACTTC. Translation: CASSKLGVHEQYF. V usage is TRBV11-2 and J usage is TRBJ2-7; D might be TRBD1 or TRBD2, each matching 5 bases. The V end lost 5 bases, the J end lost 5 bases, and 13 bases lay between the germline ends. The V gene's germline CDR1 is SGHAT and CDR2 FQNNGV. The CDR3 covers 13 residues. The complete variable domain, with remaining parts taken from reference TRBV11-2 and TRBJ2-7, reads EAGVAQSPRYKIIEKRQSVAFWCNPISGHATLYWYQQILGQGPKLLIQFQNNGVVDDSQLPKDRFSAERLKGVDSTLKIQPAKLEDSAVYLCASSKLGVHEQYFGPGTRLTVT.

This chain uses TRBV4-3 with TRBJ1-1; no definite D call. The germline gives CDR1 LGHNA, CDR2 YSLEER. The CDR3 sequence is 16 residues long. Trimming removed 2 bases at V and 1 base at J, with 14 bases between. Here the CDR3 DNA reads TGCGCCAGCAGCCAATTTTGGAAACAGAGGAACACTGAAGCTTTCTTT. Its protein is CASSQFWKQRNTEAFF.

Regarding this clone: A much larger clone is a single base away; this may be a read error. The chain carries TRBV6-4 and TRBJ2-2; 9 bases align to TRBD1. The CDR3 loop spans 14 amino acids. Germline V CDR1 and CDR2: MRHNA, SNTAGT. Trimming removed 9 bases from V and 5 bases from J; junction bases left unmatched: 7. CDR3 region: CASSETGGTGELFF. CDR3 DNA: TGTGCCAGTTCAGAGACAGGGGGGACCGGGGAGCTGTTTTTT.

A note on this clone: A read error may be the cause here, since a much bigger clone is one base away. Other DNA sequences in the sample encode the same CDR3. The chain recombines TRBV5-4 with TRBJ2-2; D may correspond to TRBD1 or TRBD2 (5 bases each). Germline lookup yields CDR1 SGHNT and CDR2 YYREEE (reference sequence). The CDR3 extends over 13 amino acids. Trimming removed 0 bases at V and 5 bases at J, with 5 bases between. CDR3: CASSLGGTGELFF. For the CDR3, the DNA is TGTGCCAGCAGCTTGGGGGGGACCGGGGAGCTGTTTTTT. The variable domain in full, completed from reference TRBV5-4 and TRBJ2-2, reads ETGVTQSPTHLIKTRGQQVTLRCSSQSGHNTVSWYQQALGQGPQFIFQYYREEENGRGNFPPRFSGLQFPNYSSELNVNALELDDSALYLCASSLGGTGELFFGEGSRLTVL.

The chain employs TRBV29-1 and TRBJ2-3; weak D call: TRBD2 (5 bases). Trimming shortened V by 7 bases and J by 3 bases, and 17 bases separated the two germline ends. The germline gives CDR1 SQVTM, CDR2 ANQGSEA. CDR3 length: 14 residues. The DNA of the CDR3 is TGCAGCGGAGCCCAGCGCACGGGGACAGATACGCAGTATTTT. Translated, it gives CSGAQRTGTDTQYF.

The V gene is TRBV27, the J gene TRBJ2-1, with D uncertain. There are 16 residues in the CDR3. Trimming took off 6 bases at V and 4 bases at J, with 19 bases between the two ends. Germline V CDR1 and CDR2: MNHEY, SMNVEV (reference sequence). The CDR3 protein is CASRRLVGGDYNEQFF. Here the CDR3 DNA reads TGTGCCAGCAGACGCCTGGTCGGCGGAGATTACAATGAGCAGTTCTTC.

This clone was observed a single time. This chain joins TRBV19 and TRBJ1-2; a weak D match, TRBD1 (5 bases). The germline CDR1 and CDR2 sequences are LNHDA and SQIVND (reference sequence). CDR3 size: 12 residues. Between the trimmed V and J ends, which lost 7 bases and 4 bases, there was a span of 10 bases. The CDR3 nucleotides read TGTGCCAGTAAACAGGAGATCTATGGCTACACCTTC. As protein: CASKQEIYGYTF. The entire variable domain, with the rest obtained from reference TRBV19 and TRBJ1-2, is as follows: DGGITQSPKYLFRKEGQNVTLSCEQNLNHDAMYWYRQDPGQGLRLIYYSQIVNDFQKGDIAEGYSVSREKKESFPLTVTSAQKNPTAFYLCASKQEIYGYTFGSGTRLTVV.

The chain is built from TRBV7-2 and TRBJ2-3, with no clear D. This CDR3 comprises 13 residues. Germline CDR1 and CDR2: SGHTA and FQGNSA. The V end was cut by 5 bases, the J end by 3 bases, with 9 bases between. For the CDR3, the DNA is TGTGCCAGCAGCGTGGACCAAACAGATACGCAGTATTTT. This encodes CASSVDQTDTQYF.

This clone was counted once. A much larger clonotype is one base distant, so this may be a read error. Other DNA sequences in this sample translate to the same CDR3. V gene TRBV6-6 combines with J gene TRBJ2-7; the D gene is possibly TRBD2 (5 bases). Trimming removed 6 bases at V and 3 bases at J, with 9 bases between. Germline values: CDR1 MNHNY, CDR2 SVGAGI (reference sequence). CDR3 length: 12 amino acids. The CDR3: CASSPRGYEQYF. CDR3 in DNA: TGTGCCAGCAGCCCCCGGGGCTACGAGCAGTACTTC.

This clone showed up many times. The chain carries TRBV5-6 and TRBJ2-1, with 10 bases fitting TRBD1. CDR1 and CDR2 from the germline V gene are SGHDT and YYEEEE. V shed 4 bases, J shed 6 bases, and the junction held 7 bases outside the gene matches. The CDR3 loop spans 15 amino acids. Here the CDR3 reads CASSGGTGVSNEQFF. The CDR3 DNA reads TGTGCCAGCAGCGGGGGGACAGGGGTTTCCAATGAGCAGTTCTTC. The full variable domain, in which reference TRBV5-6 and TRBJ2-1 provide the parts outside the CDR3, is DAGVTQSPTHLIKTRGQQVTLRCSPKSGHDTVSWYQQALGQGPQFIFQYYEEEERQRGNFPDRFSGHQFPNYSSELNVNALLLGDSALYLCASSGGTGVSNEQFFGPGTRLTVL.

J is TRBJ2-7 and V is TRBV2, with TRBD2 identical over 9 bases. This CDR3 contains 14 residues. The germline CDR1 and CDR2 sequences are SNHLY and FYNNEI. With V trimmed by 6 bases and J by 1 base, 4 bases remained unmatched. CDR3 nucleotide sequence: TGTGCCAGCAGGAGACTAGCGGATTCCTACGAGCAGTACTTC. Translating it yields CASRRLADSYEQYF.

The V call is TRBV30, the J call TRBJ2-1; the match to TRBD2 covers 16 bases. This CDR3 region has 18 residues. Germline CDR1 reads GTSNPN; CDR2 reads SVGIG (reference sequence). The V segment lost 5 bases and the J segment 0 bases; nucleotides outside the gene matches: 7. The CDR3: CAWGGGLAGGASYNEQFF. The DNA for the CDR3 is TGTGCCTGGGGTGGGGGACTAGCGGGAGGGGCCTCCTACAATGAGCAGTTCTTC.

The chain couples TRBV5-5 to TRBJ2-3; 10 bases are shared with TRBD1. The germline V gene has CDR1 SGHKS and CDR2 YYEKEE (reference sequence). The CDR3 is made up of 16 amino acids. V lost 6 bases, J lost 4 bases, and 11 bases stayed unmatched. CDR3 sequence: CASTQIPGQGSDTQYF. CDR3 nucleotide sequence: TGTGCCAGCACCCAAATACCGGGACAGGGGTCAGATACGCAGTATTTT. Full variable domain (rest looked up from reference TRBV5-5 and TRBJ2-3): DAGVTQSPTHLIKTRGQQVTLRCSPISGHKSVSWYQQVLGQGPQFIFQYYEKEERGRGNFPDRFSARQFPNYSSELNVNALLLGDSALYLCASTQIPGQGSDTQYFGPGTRLTVL.

The chain recombines TRBV30 with TRBJ1-2, with 8 bases that match TRBD1. Germline CDR1 reads GTSNPN; CDR2 reads SVGIG (reference sequence). The CDR3 length is 12 residues. Germline trimming cut 2 bases from V and 10 bases from J; bases unmatched to any gene: 6. This chain's CDR3 is CAWSLGQVDYTF. The CDR3, as DNA: TGTGCCTGGAGTCTGGGACAGGTCGACTACACCTTC.

The rearrangement links TRBV11-2 to TRBJ2-1; D not certain. CDR3 size: 13 residues. CDR1 is SGHAT, CDR2 FQNNGV, per germline. V lost 2 bases to trimming and J lost 6 bases, with 8 bases between them. CDR3 in DNA: TGTGCCAGCAGCTTATGGGCTTTCAATGAGCAGTTCTTC. It codes for CASSLWAFNEQFF.

This sequence joins TRBV30 and TRBJ2-2; 15 bases agree with TRBD2. The germline V gene has CDR1 GTSNPN and CDR2 SVGIG (reference sequence). The CDR3 spans 17 residues. The V gene end was trimmed by 5 bases and the J gene end by 6 bases; junction bases not matched to a gene: 10. CDR3 sequence: CAWVPRTSGRDAGELFF. In DNA, the CDR3 is TGTGCCTGGGTGCCAAGGACTAGCGGGAGGGATGCCGGGGAGCTGTTTTTT.

The chain links TRBV30 to TRBJ2-7; no definite D call. Germline-derived CDR1 and CDR2 are GTSNPN and SVGIG (reference sequence). The CDR3 length is 11 residues. Trimming left V 2 bases short and J 1 base short, with 3 bases between. CDR3 DNA: TGTGCCTGGAGTTATTCCTACGAGCAGTACTTC. Its translation: CAWSYSYEQYF.

The J gene is TRBJ1-5, the V gene TRBV15; D call uncertain. Germline V gene data show CDR1 as LNHNV and CDR2 as YYDKDF (reference sequence). The CDR3 covers 14 residues. V gave up 1 base and J gave up 4 bases, with 8 bases separating them. CDR3 sequence reads: CATSRVTANQPQHF. Written as DNA, the CDR3 is TGTGCCACCAGCAGAGTTACAGCTAATCAGCCCCAGCATTTT.

The gene calls are TRBV6-5 and TRBJ2-2; D call uncertain. The CDR3 has 12 amino acids. The ends were cut back, 10 bases at V and 1 base at J, with 7 bases in the middle. The germline CDR1 and CDR2 sequences are MNHEY and SVGAGI. CDR3 coding DNA: TGTGCCACGGCCGAGAACACCGGGGAGCTGTTTTTT. It codes for CATAENTGELFF.

This clone was picked up a small number of times. The rearrangement joins TRBV6-1 to TRBJ1-5; no definite D call. V lost 2 bases to trimming and J lost 3 bases, with 14 bases between them. The length of the CDR3 is 16 residues. Germline V lookup: CDR1 MNHNS, CDR2 SASEGT. CDR3: CASSEPETGFNQPQHF. Written as DNA, the CDR3 is TGTGCCAGCAGTGAACCGGAGACGGGGTTCAATCAGCCCCAGCATTTT.

The chain is built from TRBV5-1 and TRBJ1-6, with D possibly being TRBD1 (5 bases). From germline, CDR1 is SGHRS and CDR2 YFSETQ. The CDR3 sequence is 15 residues long. The V gene lost 4 bases and the J gene lost 8 bases, with 16 bases spanning the gap. The CDR3 protein is CASSLAGRGYSPLHF. CDR3 in DNA: TGCGCCAGCAGCCTCGCCGGGAGGGGTTATTCACCCCTCCACTTT.

This sequence joins TRBV7-9 and TRBJ2-3; the match to TRBD2 covers 9 bases. CDR1 is SEHNR, CDR2 FQNEAQ, per germline (reference sequence). The trim removed 1 base at V and 0 bases at J, leaving 8 bases unmatched. The CDR3 is made up of 18 amino acids. CDR3 DNA: TGTGCCAGCAGCTTAGGGGCTAGCGGGACGGGGAGCACAGATACGCAGTATTTT. Its protein product is CASSLGASGTGSTDTQYF. Together with reference TRBV7-9 and TRBJ2-3, the CDR3 gives the full variable domain: DTGVSQNPRHKITKRGQNVTFRCDPISEHNRLYWYRQTLGQGPEFLTYFQNEAQLEKSRLLSDRFSAERPKGSFSTLEIQRTEQGDSAMYLCASSLGASGTGSTDTQYFGPGTRLTVL.

This chain connects TRBV7-9 to TRBJ2-3; TRBD2 matches at 15 bases. CDR1 is SEHNR and CDR2 is FQNEAQ in the germline V gene (reference sequence). Germline trimming cut 1 base from V and 5 bases from J; bases unmatched to any gene: 7. The CDR3 contains 18 residues. In DNA form, the CDR3 reads TGTGCCAGCAGCTTAGATGGGACTAGCGGGAGGCCGGGAGATACGCAGTATTTT. Translation: CASSLDGTSGRPGDTQYF.

CDR3 coding DNA: TGTGCCAGCAGTTTATCTGGGTCAGACACCGGGGAGCTGTTTTTT. It is translated as CASSLSGSDTGELFF. The rearrangement joins TRBV27 to TRBJ2-2; D is unclear. Germline V gene sequence: CDR1 MNHEY, CDR2 SMNVEV (reference sequence). V was trimmed by 0 bases and J by 3 bases, leaving 8 bases between them. The CDR3 extends over 15 amino acids.

The chain employs TRBV21-1 and TRBJ2-3; the table names TRBD2, a call not compared with the DNA. TRBV21-1 is described as a pseudogene. The CDR3 consists of 14 residues. The CDR3 nucleotides read TGTGCCAGCAGCAAAAGTGGGAGCTCAGATACGCAGTATTTT. It specifies CASSKSGSSDTQYF.